The clone carrying this TCR beta chain was counted at least ten times. Antigen unknown. The data are from a study of identical twins. Study conclusions and caveats: Memory repertoires showed no such pattern, whereas abundant cord blood beta clonotypes carried fewer insertions. Invariant T cells like MAIT and iNKT could partly confound the zero-insertion analyses. Twin-shared out-of-frame alpha sequences were enriched for low generation probability.

V lost 0 bases and J lost 7, with 7 bases in between. This CDR3 region has 12 residues. Germline-derived CDR1 and CDR2 are MNHEY and SMNVEV (reference sequence). TCRdb called the 5' RACE reads again in MiXCR, with one record for every CDR3 protein. The repertoire holds approximately 350,000 distinct CDR3 sequences, with about 12% as singletons. This sample also appeared in a second study, on yellow fever vaccine responses in identical twins.

The chain uses TRBV27 and TRBJ2-7, with D tentatively TRBD2 (5 bases). The source of this sequence is a woman younger than 35 in good health. Source material: CD8+ T cells sorted from blood. CDR3 DNA sequence: TGTGCCAGCAGTTTATCAGGGAGAGAGCAGTACTTC. Its translation: CASSLSGREQYF.